A single sample is the source of the 20 T cell receptor beta chains below, sequenced in a study of CXCR3-negative and CXCR3-positive naive CD8 T cells. Through 5' RACE with UMI labels, the TRB cDNA libraries were prepared. TCRdb re-called the 5' RACE reads; every CDR3 protein appears as one record, without DNA. The table lists tens of thousands of distinct CDR3 sequences. What was sequenced was memory CD8+ T cells from blood. The receptor source for this set is a human donor in good health. Some clones in this sample may be carry-over from other donors' samples.

V gene TRBV4-2 combines with J gene TRBJ2-7; TCRdb's D gene call, TRBD1, goes unchecked for lack of DNA. There are 14 residues in the CDR3. In germline, CDR1 is LGHNA, CDR2 YNFKEQ. CDR3 amino acids: CASSLVKGADEQYF.

The chain has TRBV24-1 and TRBJ2-1; TCRdb names TRBD1, which stays unverified in the absence of DNA. Germline lookup yields CDR1 KGHDR and CDR2 SFDVKD. The CDR3 extends over 13 amino acids. The CDR3 reads CATSDRDSSEQFF.

The chain carries TRBV29-1 and TRBJ2-3. Germline V CDR1 and CDR2: SQVTM, ANQGSEA. There are 15 residues in the CDR3. CDR3 loop: CSVEDPAVGTDTQYF.

V and J are TRBV6-5 and TRBJ2-1; the D call of TRBD2 rests on TCRdb alone, since no DNA is present to check it. CDR3 size: 14 residues. Germline CDR1 and CDR2: MNHEY and SVGAGI. The CDR3 loop reads CASSEGPEVDEQFF.

The chain carries TRBV4-1 and TRBJ1-3; TCRdb's D call, TRBD1, is unchecked because there is no DNA. The CDR3 sequence is 15 residues long. CDR1 and CDR2 (germline): MGHRA, YSYEKL. The CDR3 loop is CASSQEGGSGNTIYF.

The chain's CDR3 is CSVRLWSDEQYF. The chain is built from TRBV29-1 and TRBJ2-7. Germline-derived CDR1 and CDR2 are SQVTM and ANQGSEA. This CDR3 has 12 residues.

The genes are TRBV18 and TRBJ1-2. Germline-derived CDR1 and CDR2 are KGHSH and LQKENI. This CDR3 spans 14 amino acids. The CDR3 protein is CASSPPEGNYGYTF.

The rearrangement links TRBV30 to TRBJ2-3; lacking DNA, the TRBD2 call made by TCRdb goes unchecked. The germline CDR1 and CDR2 sequences are GTSNPN and SVGIG (reference sequence). The CDR3 extends over 15 amino acids. CDR3: CAWRSLAGDADTQYF.

V usage is TRBV7-2 and J usage is TRBJ2-3; TCRdb proposes TRBD1, but this gene call is untestable without DNA. Per germline, CDR1 SGHTA and CDR2 FQGNSA. CDR3 length equals 13 residues. CDR3 residues: CASSLGPADTQYF.

The rearrangement links TRBV9 to TRBJ1-1; lacking DNA, the TRBD1 call made by TCRdb goes unchecked. Germline-derived CDR1 and CDR2 are SGDLS and YYNGEE. There are 16 residues in the CDR3. This CDR3 reads CASSLSAGASRRGAFF. Combining the CDR3 with reference TRBV9 and TRBJ1-1 gives the whole variable domain DSGVTQTPKHLITATGQRVTLRCSPRSGDLSVYWYQQSLDQGLQFLIQYYNGEERAKGNILERFSAQQFPDLHSELNLSSLELGDSALYFCASSLSAGASRRGAFFGQGTRLTVV.

The CDR3 spells CASSLGVGVYEQYF. The rearrangement links TRBV27 to TRBJ2-7. Germline assignment: CDR1 MNHEY and CDR2 SMNVEV (reference sequence). The CDR3 is made up of 14 amino acids.

This clonotype is labeled medium-sized based on frequency. V and J are TRBV15 and TRBJ2-3; TCRdb selects TRBD2, and the lack of DNA leaves this call unchecked. Looked up from germline, CDR1 is LNHNV and CDR2 is YYDKDF (reference sequence). CDR3 length: 14 amino acids. The chain's CDR3 is CATSPHSGGDTQYF. The whole variable domain, remainder taken from reference TRBV15 and TRBJ2-3, is DAMVIQNPRYQVTQFGKPVTLSCSQTLNHNVMYWYQQKSSQAPKLLFHYYDKDFNNEADTPDNFQSRRPNTSFCFLDIRSPGLGDTAMYLCATSPHSGGDTQYFGPGTRLTVL.

V and J are TRBV5-1 and TRBJ2-7. From germline, CDR1 is SGHRS and CDR2 YFSETQ. The CDR3 is made up of 14 amino acids. CDR3 region: CASSLEPASYEQYF.

This chain joins TRBV14 and TRBJ2-3. The CDR3 totals 13 residues. Germline values: CDR1 SGHDN, CDR2 FVKESK. CDR3 amino acids: CASTTHPTDTQYF.

The rearrangement uses TRBV6-2 or TRBV6-3 and TRBJ2-1; the D call of TRBD1 rests on TCRdb alone, since no DNA is present to check it. CDR1 is MNHEY, CDR2 SVGEGT, per germline. The CDR3 has 14 residues. This CDR3 is CASSWDTAYNEQFF.

The rearrangement joins TRBV7-9 to TRBJ1-1; TCRdb's D call, TRBD1, is unchecked because there is no DNA. The length of the CDR3 is 15 residues. Per the germline V gene, CDR1 is SEHNR and CDR2 is FQNEAQ (reference sequence). CDR3 protein: CASSYIGQPNTEAFF. Full variable domain (rest looked up from reference TRBV7-9 and TRBJ1-1): DTGVSQNPRHKITKRGQNVTFRCDPISEHNRLYWYRQTLGQGPEFLTYFQNEAQLEKSRLLSDRFSAERPKGSFSTLEIQRTEQGDSAMYLCASSYIGQPNTEAFFGQGTRLTVV.

V gene TRBV6-4 combines with J gene TRBJ2-2. The CDR3 contains 13 residues. Per germline, CDR1 MRHNA and CDR2 SNTAGT. The CDR3 is CASSDSTSGELFF.

The chain carries TRBV5-5 and TRBJ2-1. The germline gives CDR1 SGHKS, CDR2 YYEKEE (reference sequence). The CDR3 runs 13 residues. The CDR3 spells CASSLIENNEQFF.

V and J are TRBV7-9 and TRBJ1-1. CDR1 SEHNR and CDR2 FQNEAQ come from the germline V gene (reference sequence). The CDR3 runs 14 residues. The CDR3 loop reads CASSHRGMNTEAFF.

The CDR3 sequence: CSVEGVTAADTQYF. The chain carries TRBV29-1 and TRBJ2-3. This CDR3 is built from 14 residues. Looked up from germline, CDR1 is SQVTM and CDR2 is ANQGSEA.